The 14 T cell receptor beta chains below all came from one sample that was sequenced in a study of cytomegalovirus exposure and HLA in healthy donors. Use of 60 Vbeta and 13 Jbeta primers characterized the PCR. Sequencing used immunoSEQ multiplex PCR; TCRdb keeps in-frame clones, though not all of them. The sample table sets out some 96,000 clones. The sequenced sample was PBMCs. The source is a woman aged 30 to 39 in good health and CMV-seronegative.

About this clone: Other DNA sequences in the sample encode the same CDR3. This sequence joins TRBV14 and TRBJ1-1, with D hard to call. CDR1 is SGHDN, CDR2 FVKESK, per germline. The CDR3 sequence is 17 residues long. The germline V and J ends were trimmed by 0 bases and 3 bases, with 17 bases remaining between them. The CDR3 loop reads CASSQDPFTGKDTEAFF. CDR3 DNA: TGTGCCAGCAGCCAAGATCCTTTTACGGGGAAGGACACTGAAGCTTTCTTT.

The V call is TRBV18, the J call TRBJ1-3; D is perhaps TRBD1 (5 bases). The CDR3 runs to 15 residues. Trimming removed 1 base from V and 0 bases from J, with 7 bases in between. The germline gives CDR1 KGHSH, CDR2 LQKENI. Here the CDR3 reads CASSPRGLSGNTIYF. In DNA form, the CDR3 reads TGTGCCAGCTCACCACGGGGCCTCTCTGGAAACACCATATATTTT.

CDR3 amino acids: CASSLVSGAEKLFF. Written as DNA, the CDR3 is TGTGCCAGCAGCTTGGTTTCAGGCGCCGAAAAACTGTTTTTT. V gene TRBV7-2 combines with J gene TRBJ1-4; D is unclear. The V gene lost 3 bases and the J gene lost 8 bases, with 13 bases spanning the gap. CDR3 length equals 14 residues. Germline loops: CDR1 SGHTA, CDR2 FQGNSA. Full variable domain (rest looked up from reference TRBV7-2 and TRBJ1-4): GAGVSQSPSNKVTEKGKDVELRCDPISGHTALYWYRQSLGQGLEFLIYFQGNSAPDKSGLPSDRFSAERTGGSVSTLTIQRTQQEDSAVYLCASSLVSGAEKLFFGSGTQLSVL.

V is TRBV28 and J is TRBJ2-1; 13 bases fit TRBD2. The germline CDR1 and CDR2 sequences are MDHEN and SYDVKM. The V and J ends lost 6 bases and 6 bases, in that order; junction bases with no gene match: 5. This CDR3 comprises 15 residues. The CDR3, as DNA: TGTGCCAGCAGCCCCGGACTAGCGGGAGTCAATGAGCAGTTCTTC. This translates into CASSPGLAGVNEQFF.

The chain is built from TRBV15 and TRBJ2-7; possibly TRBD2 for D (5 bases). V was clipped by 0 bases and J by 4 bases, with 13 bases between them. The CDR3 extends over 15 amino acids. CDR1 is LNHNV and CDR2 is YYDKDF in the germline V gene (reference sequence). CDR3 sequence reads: CATSRESTGFYEQYF. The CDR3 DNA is TGTGCCACCAGCAGAGAAAGTACGGGGTTTTACGAGCAGTACTTC.

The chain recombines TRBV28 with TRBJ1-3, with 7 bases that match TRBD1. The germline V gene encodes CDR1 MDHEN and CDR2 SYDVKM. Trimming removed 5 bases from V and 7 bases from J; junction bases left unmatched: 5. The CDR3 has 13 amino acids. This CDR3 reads CASSVHRGNTIYF. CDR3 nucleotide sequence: TGTGCCAGCAGTGTCCACAGGGGCAACACCATATATTTT. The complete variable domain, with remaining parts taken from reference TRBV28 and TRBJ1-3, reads DVKVTQSSRYLVKRTGEKVFLECVQDMDHENMFWYRQDPGLGLRLIYFSYDVKMKEKGDIPEGYSVSREKKERFSLILESASTNQTSMYLCASSVHRGNTIYFGEGSWLTVV.

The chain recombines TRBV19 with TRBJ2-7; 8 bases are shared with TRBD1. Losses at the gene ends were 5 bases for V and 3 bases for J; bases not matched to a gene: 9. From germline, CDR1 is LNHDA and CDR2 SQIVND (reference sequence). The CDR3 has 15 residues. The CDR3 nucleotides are TGTGCCAGTAGTCCTTCGACAGGGGTTAGCTACGAGCAGTACTTC. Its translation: CASSPSTGVSYEQYF.

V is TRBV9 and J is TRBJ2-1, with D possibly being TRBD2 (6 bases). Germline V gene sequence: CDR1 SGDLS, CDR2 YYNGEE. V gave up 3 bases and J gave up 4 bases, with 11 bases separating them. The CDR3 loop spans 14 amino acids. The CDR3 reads CASSEPSVYNEQFF. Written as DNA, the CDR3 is TGTGCCAGCAGCGAACCTAGCGTATACAATGAGCAGTTCTTC.

CDR3 in DNA: TGCGCCAGCAGCCCCTCGGGGGCGGGGGGCACAGATACGCAGTATTTT. Translation gives CASSPSGAGGTDTQYF. The V gene is TRBV4-1, the J gene TRBJ2-3; D possibly corresponds to TRBD2 (7 bases). Germline assignment: CDR1 MGHRA and CDR2 YSYEKL. This CDR3 comprises 16 residues. Between the trimmed V and J ends, which lost 4 bases and 1 base, there was a span of 15 bases.

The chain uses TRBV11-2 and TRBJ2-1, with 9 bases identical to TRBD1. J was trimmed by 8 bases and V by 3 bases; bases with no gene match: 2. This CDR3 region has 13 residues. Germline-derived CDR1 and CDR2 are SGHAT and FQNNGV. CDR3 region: CASSFTGGDEQFF. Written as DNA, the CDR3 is TGTGCCAGCAGCTTCACAGGGGGCGATGAGCAGTTCTTC.

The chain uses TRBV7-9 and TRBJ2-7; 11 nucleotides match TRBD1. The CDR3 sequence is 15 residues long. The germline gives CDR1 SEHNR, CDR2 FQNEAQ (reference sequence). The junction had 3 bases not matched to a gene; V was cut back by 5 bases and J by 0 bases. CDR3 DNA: TGTGCCAGCAGCCCGGACAGGGGGCCCTCCTACGAGCAGTACTTC. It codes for CASSPDRGPSYEQYF.

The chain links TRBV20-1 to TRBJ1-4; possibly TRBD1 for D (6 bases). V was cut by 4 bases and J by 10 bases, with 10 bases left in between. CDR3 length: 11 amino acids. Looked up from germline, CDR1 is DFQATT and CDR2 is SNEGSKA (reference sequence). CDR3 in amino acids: CSANRVGKLFF. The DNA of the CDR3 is TGCAGTGCTAACAGGGTGGGAAAACTGTTTTTT.

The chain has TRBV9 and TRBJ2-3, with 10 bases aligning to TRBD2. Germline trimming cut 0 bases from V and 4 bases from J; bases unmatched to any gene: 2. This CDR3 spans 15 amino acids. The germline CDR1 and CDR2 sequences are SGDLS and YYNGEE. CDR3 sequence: CASSVALAGADTQYF. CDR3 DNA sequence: TGTGCCAGCAGCGTAGCTCTAGCGGGGGCAGATACGCAGTATTTT.

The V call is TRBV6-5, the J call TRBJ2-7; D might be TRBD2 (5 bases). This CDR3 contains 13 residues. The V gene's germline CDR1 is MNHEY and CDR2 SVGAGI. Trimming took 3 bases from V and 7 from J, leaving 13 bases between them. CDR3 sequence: CASSYGSRGEQYF. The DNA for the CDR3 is TGTGCCAGCAGTTATGGGTCTCGAGGGGAGCAGTACTTC.